These T cell receptor beta chains were read from a single sample in a study of cytomegalovirus exposure and HLA in healthy donors. TCRdb keeps only in-frame clones here, not all; method: immunoSEQ multiplex PCR. The data hold 120,000 to 150,000 clones, with approximately 84% observed a single time. The specimen sequenced was PBMCs. The receptors were sampled from a woman aged 25-40 years in good health and CMV-seronegative. Each CDR3 is given with its conserved first and last residue. A D gene is named only where the DNA matches it firmly. Not every row has a clone size; where given, it reads once, few, many or a size class.

D,V,J,size,CDR3,DNA
TRBD1,TRBV4-3,TRBJ2-5,NA,CASSQGGTGQETQYF,TGCGCCAGCAGCCAAGGAGGGACAGGGCAAGAGACCCAGTACTTC
TRBD1,TRBV19,TRBJ1-1,NA,CASSTTTGGDTEAFF,TGTGCCAGTAGTACAACGACAGGGGGGGACACTGAAGCTTTCTTT
TRBD2,TRBV4-2,TRBJ2-4,NA,CASSPTSGVSLAKNIQYF,TGTGCCAGCAGCCCCACTAGCGGGGTCAGCCTAGCCAAAAACATTCAGTACTTC
NA,TRBV18,TRBJ2-1,few,CASSPRNSYEQFF,TGTGCCAGCTCACCAAGGAATAGCTATGAGCAGTTCTTC
NA,TRBV12-1,TRBJ2-7,NA,CASSFSGGSSYEQYF,TGTGCCAGCAGCTTTTCGGGGGGGAGTTCCTACGAGCAGTACTTC
NA,TRBV20-1,TRBJ1-2,NA,CSAPSGNGYTF,TGCAGTGCGCCCTCAGGGAACGGCTACACCTTC
NA,TRBV2,TRBJ1-6,few,CASKVTDNSPLHF,TGTGCCAGCAAGGTTACAGATAATTCACCCCTCCACTTT
TRBD1,TRBV5-6,TRBJ1-4,NA,CASSPGQTKNEKLFF,TGTGCCAGCAGCCCGGGACAGACTAAAAATGAAAAACTGTTTTTT
TRBD1,TRBV6-1,TRBJ2-1,NA,CASSTLGTGSGEQFF,TGTGCCAGCAGTACCTTAGGGACAGGGAGTGGTGAGCAGTTCTTC
NA,TRBV19,TRBJ1-5,NA,CASSKGRPGGQPQHF,TGTGCCAGTAGTAAGGGCCGGCCCGGGGGTCAGCCCCAGCATTTT
NA,TRBV4-2,TRBJ2-5,NA,CASSQDRRDQIETQYF,TGTGCCAGCAGCCAAGATCGGAGGGATCAGATTGAGACCCAGTACTTC
TRBD2,TRBV2,TRBJ2-1,NA,CASSERVAGGPILF,TGTGCCAGCAGTGAACGGGTCGCGGGGGGGCCGATACTCTTC
NA,TRBV5-6,TRBJ2-6,NA,CASSLVVSSGANVLTF,TGTGCCAGCAGCTTGGTGGTTAGCTCTGGGGCCAACGTCCTGACTTTC
NA,TRBV14,TRBJ1-2,NA,CASSQDNFGESTYGYTF,TGTGCCAGCAGCCAAGATAATTTTGGGGAGAGTACCTATGGCTACACCTTC
NA,TRBV29-1,TRBJ1-2,NA,CSVDGGDGYTF,TGCAGCGTTGATGGGGGGGATGGCTACACCTTC
NA,TRBV5-1,TRBJ2-7,few,CASSPWTDSYEQYF,TGCGCCAGCAGCCCATGGACAGACTCCTACGAGCAGTACTTC
TRBD1,TRBV28,TRBJ1-4,few,CASSFSQGYEKLFF,TGTGCCAGCAGTTTTTCACAGGGGTATGAAAAACTGTTTTTT
NA,TRBV28,TRBJ1-2,NA,CASSPLPKAGSYTF,TGTGCCAGCAGTCCGCTCCCTAAGGCAGGGAGCTACACCTTC
TRBD1,TRBV10-3,TRBJ2-5,NA,CAISESYVDTGEETQYF,TGTGCCATCAGTGAGTCGTACGTAGACACAGGGGAAGAGACCCAGTACTTC
NA,TRBV30,TRBJ2-5,NA,CAWSWSGSYRETQYF,TGTGCCTGGAGTTGGTCGGGGAGTTATCGAGAGACCCAGTACTTC
TRBD1,TRBV5-1,TRBJ1-1,NA,CASSYGQGRSGAFF,TGCGCCAGCAGCTATGGACAGGGTAGGTCGGGAGCTTTCTTT
NA,TRBV2,TRBJ1-6,once,CASSGRWSNSPLHF,TGTGCCAGCAGTGGCCGTTGGAGTAATTCACCCCTCCACTTT
NA,TRBV2,TRBJ2-3,NA,CASSVQGRTDTQYF,TGTGCCAGCAGTGTGCAGGGTAGGACAGATACGCAGTATTTT
NA,TRBV7-2,TRBJ1-2,NA,CASSLTLSGGYTF,TGTGCCAGCAGCTTAACCCTGTCTGGCGGCTACACCTTC
NA,TRBV19,TRBJ1-5,NA,CASSMYEGGNQPQHF,TGTGCCAGTAGTATGTATGAAGGGGGCAATCAGCCCCAGCATTTT
NA,TRBV27,TRBJ2-7,NA,CASSFRGGEQYF,TGTGCCAGCAGTTTCAGGGGTGGAGAGCAGTACTTC
NA,TRBV29-1,TRBJ1-2,once,CSVRSWLRYGYTF,TGCAGCGTTAGGTCTTGGCTGCGGTATGGCTACACCTTC
TRBD1,TRBV6-5,TRBJ1-5,NA,CATHDDRGSNQPQHF,TGTGCCACCCACGACGACAGGGGTAGCAATCAGCCCCAGCATTTT
NA,TRBV5-1,TRBJ1-6,NA,CASSLTVGDNSPLHF,TGCGCCAGCAGCTTGACTGTAGGGGATAATTCACCCCTCCACTTT
TRBD1,TRBV6-6,TRBJ1-2,once,CASSSGQGTGYGYTF,TGTGCCAGCAGTTCCGGACAGGGGACAGGGTATGGCTACACCTTC
NA,TRBV10-3,TRBJ1-4,NA,CAISDPTTTNEKLFF,TGTGCCATCAGTGACCCAACAACAACTAATGAAAAACTGTTTTTT
NA,TRBV27,TRBJ1-2,once,CASSLSPGTNYGYTF,TGTGCCAGCAGTTTATCGCCAGGGACTAACTATGGCTACACCTTC
TRBD2,TRBV5-4,TRBJ2-3,NA,CASSSSPTSGPDTQYF,TGTGCCAGCAGCTCGTCCCCGACTAGCGGCCCAGATACGCAGTATTTT
NA,TRBV5-1,TRBJ1-1,NA,CASRRGTGTNTEAFF,TGCGCCAGCAGGCGGGGGACGGGGACAAACACTGAAGCTTTCTTT
NA,TRBV6-5,TRBJ1-6,NA,CASSYERVRVSPLHF,TGTGCCAGCAGTTACGAGCGGGTTCGGGTGTCACCCCTCCACTTT
NA,TRBV27,TRBJ2-3,NA,CASRRQITDTQYF,TGTGCCAGCCGGCGACAGATCACAGATACGCAGTATTTT
NA,TRBV6-1,TRBJ2-7,few,CASSLWASSNREQYF,TGTGCCAGCAGCCTCTGGGCTTCTTCGAATAGGGAGCAGTACTTC
TRBD1,TRBV5-1,TRBJ1-2,NA,CASSAAPGTAYGYTF,TGCGCCAGCAGCGCCGCACCCGGGACAGCCTATGGCTACACCTTC
TRBD1,TRBV5-1,TRBJ2-7,NA,CASSTDRGYEQYF,TGCGCCAGCAGCACCGACAGGGGATACGAGCAGTACTTC
NA,TRBV10-3,TRBJ2-2,NA,CAIGGGGTNTGELFF,TGTGCCATCGGGGGAGGGGGGACGAACACCGGGGAGCTGTTTTTT
TRBD2,TRBV5-6,TRBJ2-3,NA,CASSLVPSGGDTQYF,TGTGCCAGCAGCTTGGTACCTAGCGGGGGGGATACGCAGTATTTT
NA,TRBV9,TRBJ2-1,NA,CASSVTTAYNEQFF,TGTGCCAGCAGCGTAACGACAGCCTACAATGAGCAGTTCTTC
NA,TRBV7-3,TRBJ1-1,NA,CASSPQKNTEAFF,TGTGCCAGCAGCCCACAAAAGAACACTGAAGCTTTCTTT
TRBD1,TRBV6-1,TRBJ1-4,NA,CASTPGQGVNEKLFF,TGTGCCAGCACCCCGGGACAGGGGGTTAATGAAAAACTGTTTTTT
TRBD1,TRBV10-2,TRBJ2-7,NA,CASSNPGQGAYEQYF,TGCGCCAGCAGTAATCCGGGACAGGGGGCCTACGAGCAGTACTTC
NA,TRBV18,TRBJ1-5,few,CASSQRNRQYHQPQHF,TGTGCCAGCTCACAACGAAATCGACAGTACCATCAGCCCCAGCATTTT
TRBD2,TRBV5-1,TRBJ2-2,NA,CASSSQLAAAGELFF,TGCGCCAGCAGCTCCCAACTAGCGGCCGCCGGGGAGCTGTTTTTT
NA,TRBV5-1,TRBJ1-4,NA,CASSLLSGGEVGEKLFF,TGCGCCAGCAGCTTGCTGTCCGGGGGGGAGGTTGGTGAAAAACTGTTTTTT
NA,TRBV5-6,TRBJ1-2,few,CASSGAGRNYGYTF,TGTGCCAGCAGCGGTGCGGGCCGCAACTATGGCTACACCTTC
TRBD1,TRBV4-3,TRBJ1-4,NA,CASSQQGQGNEKLFF,TGCGCCAGCAGCCAGCAGGGACAGGGGAATGAAAAACTGTTTTTT
NA,TRBV18,TRBJ1-2,NA,CASSGLGGDYGYTF,TGTGCCAGCTCAGGACTAGGCGGGGACTATGGCTACACCTTC
TRBD1,TRBV2,TRBJ2-2,NA,CASRDRVGNTGELFF,TGTGCCAGCAGAGACAGGGTTGGAAACACCGGGGAGCTGTTTTTT
NA,TRBV7-2,TRBJ1-4,NA,CASSLARQGSEKLFF,TGTGCCAGCAGCTTAGCGCGGCAGGGAAGTGAAAAACTGTTTTTT
TRBD1,TRBV28,TRBJ2-7,NA,CASSFTGGDAYEQYF,TGTGCCAGCAGTTTCACAGGGGGCGATGCCTACGAGCAGTACTTC